This T cell receptor (beta chain) came from a study of blood T cell repertoires in COVID-19. As for the study in general: Acute and convalescent COVID-19 samples came from the United States, Italy and Spain.

Participant-given clinical history determined each cohort assignment. The CDR3 has 14 amino acids. CDR1 and CDR2 (germline): SGHTA, FQGNSA. Between the trimmed V and J ends, which lost 7 bases and 2 bases, there was a span of 13 bases. Libraries were prepared by immunoSEQ multiplex PCR; TCRdb keeps only in-frame clonotypes and omits some of them. The sample has around 250,000 clones; over 70% are singletons. This TCR was recovered from a woman between 40 and 50 years old who had been exposed to COVID-19. The sample was PBMCs or T cells enriched from blood (not recorded which). The chain has TRBV7-2 and TRBJ2-3; tentatively, D is TRBD1 (5 bases). The CDR3 DNA reads as TGTGCCAGCATCGCCCGACAGCTCACAGATACGCAGTATTTT. Amino acid sequence: CASIARQLTDTQYF.